These T cell receptor beta chains were read from a single sample in a study of neurological immune-mediated disorders. MiXCR, applied by TCRdb to the 5' RACE reads, yields one record per CDR3 protein. The table has about 31,000 distinct CDR3 sequences, around 17% seen once. The sequenced sample was CD4+ T cells from blood. The receptor source for this set is a female donor with HTLV-1-associated myelopathy (HAM/TSP). CDR3s include the opening cysteine and the closing phenylalanine or tryptophan. Each record gives: D gene, clone size, V gene, CDR3 length, J gene, CDR3 protein, CDR3 DNA. D genes are given only for firm matches. Clone sizes are given selectively: once, few, many, or a class where the clone is expanded.

D: -
size: many
V: TRBV4-1
length: 16
J: TRBJ2-3
CDR3: CASSQVGVADTDTQYF
DNA: TGCGCCAGCAGCCAAGTCGGAGTAGCGGACACAGATACGCAGTATTTT

D: -
size: many
V: TRBV20-1
length: 12
J: TRBJ1-5
CDR3: CSALGANQPQHF
DNA: TGCAGTGCTCTGGGGGCCAATCAGCCCCAGCATTTT

D: TRBD1
size: many
V: TRBV27
length: 15
J: TRBJ2-7
CDR3: CASSEPGQGAGEQYF
DNA: TGTGCCAGCAGCGAACCGGGACAGGGGGCTGGCGAGCAGTACTTC

D: -
size: many
V: TRBV5-1
length: 14
J: TRBJ2-5
CDR3: CASKTSGTQETQYF
DNA: TGCGCCAGCAAGACCAGTGGGACCCAAGAGACCCAGTACTTC

D: -
size: many
V: TRBV19
length: 13
J: TRBJ1-2
CDR3: CASSIRGDYGYTF
DNA: TGTGCCAGTAGTATCAGGGGTGACTATGGCTACACCTTC

D: -
size: -
V: TRBV18
length: 18
J: TRBJ2-2
CDR3: CASSQTILRHGLPRELFF
DNA: TGTGCCAGCTCACAAACAATCCTTAGACATGGACTTCCAAGGGAGCTGTTTTTT

D: -
size: many
V: TRBV20-1
length: 13
J: TRBJ2-5
CDR3: CSALRPVQETQYF
DNA: TGCAGTGCACTCCGCCCGGTACAAGAGACCCAGTACTTC

D: TRBD1
size: many
V: TRBV12-3/TRBV12-4
length: 17
J: TRBJ2-6
CDR3: CASSFDRGDSGANVLTF
DNA: TGTGCCAGCAGTTTTGACAGGGGTGACTCTGGGGCCAACGTCCTGACTTTC

D: -
size: -
V: TRBV19
length: 17
J: TRBJ1-5
CDR3: CASRRGGTGYSNQPQHF
DNA: TGTGCCAGTCGCCGTGGGGGAACGGGATATAGCAATCAGCCCCAGCATTTT

D: -
size: many
V: TRBV5-1
length: 14
J: TRBJ1-4
CDR3: CASRQGGGNEKLFF
DNA: TGCGCCAGCAGACAAGGCGGAGGTAATGAAAAACTGTTTTTT

D: TRBD1
size: many
V: TRBV20-1
length: 15
J: TRBJ2-2
CDR3: CSARDGQGYTGELFF
DNA: TGCAGTGCTAGAGATGGACAGGGGTACACCGGGGAGCTGTTTTTT

D: -
size: many
V: TRBV29-1
length: 13
J: TRBJ2-7
CDR3: CSVDSPDTYEQYF
DNA: TGCAGCGTCGACAGCCCCGACACCTACGAGCAGTACTTC

D: TRBD1
size: many
V: TRBV7-9
length: 14
J: TRBJ1-2
CDR3: CASSSDRVKDGYTF
DNA: TGTGCCAGCAGCTCGGACAGGGTAAAGGATGGCTACACCTTC

D: -
size: -
V: TRBV7-2
length: 13
J: TRBJ2-1
CDR3: CASSLAPPTEQFF
DNA: TGTGCCAGCAGCTTAGCGCCACCGACGGAGCAGTTCTTC

D: TRBD2
size: -
V: TRBV2
length: 13
J: TRBJ2-5
CDR3: CASSASGSETQYF
DNA: TGTGCCAGCAGTGCTAGCGGGAGTGAGACACAGTACTTC

D: -
size: many
V: TRBV12-3/TRBV12-4
length: 13
J: TRBJ2-7
CDR3: CASSLRVSAEQYF
DNA: TGTGCCAGCAGTTTAAGGGTATCAGCCGAGCAGTACTTC

D: TRBD1
size: many
V: TRBV20-1
length: 14
J: TRBJ2-7
CDR3: CSARRQGYTGEQYF
DNA: TGCAGTGCACGTAGACAGGGATACACGGGCGAGCAGTACTTC

D: TRBD2
size: many
V: TRBV5-1
length: 15
J: TRBJ2-1
CDR3: CASSLGGGGTNEQFF
DNA: TGCGCCAGCAGCTTGGGCGGGGGGGGGACCAATGAGCAGTTCTTC

D: TRBD2
size: many
V: TRBV27
length: 17
J: TRBJ2-7
CDR3: CASSSQTSGRLVYEQYF
DNA: TGTGCCAGCAGTTCACAAACTAGCGGGAGACTCGTCTACGAGCAGTACTTC

D: -
size: medium-sized
V: TRBV2
length: 13
J: TRBJ2-7
CDR3: CASDQFRDHEQYF
DNA: TGTGCCAGCGACCAATTCCGGGACCACGAGCAGTACTTC

D: TRBD2
size: many
V: TRBV20-1
length: 14
J: TRBJ2-5
CDR3: CSGRLAGNGETQYF
DNA: TGCAGTGGAAGACTAGCGGGGAATGGAGAGACCCAGTACTTC

D: -
size: once
V: TRBV7-2
length: 16
J: TRBJ1-4
CDR3: CASSLSGAVRFEKLFF
DNA: TGTGCCAGCAGCTTATCGGGGGCAGTAAGATTCGAAAAACTGTTTTTT

D: -
size: many
V: TRBV3-1
length: 15
J: TRBJ1-3
CDR3: CASSPDGISGNTIYF
DNA: TGTGCCAGCAGCCCGGACGGGATCTCTGGAAACACCATATATTTT

D: TRBD2
size: medium-sized
V: TRBV2
length: 18
J: TRBJ2-5
CDR3: CASSELPPGLAAQETQYF
DNA: TGTGCCAGCAGTGAACTCCCCCCGGGACTAGCGGCCCAAGAGACCCAGTACTTC

D: TRBD1
size: many
V: TRBV12-3/TRBV12-4
length: 15
J: TRBJ2-7
CDR3: CASSPRTGSSYEQYF
DNA: TGTGCCAGCAGTCCACGGACAGGATCTTCCTACGAGCAGTACTTC

D: TRBD1
size: once
V: TRBV18
length: 14
J: TRBJ2-5
CDR3: CASSAGQVAETQYF
DNA: TGTGCCAGCTCAGCGGGACAGGTCGCTGAGACCCAGTACTTC

D: TRBD1
size: -
V: TRBV5-1
length: 14
J: TRBJ2-2
CDR3: CASSGTGDAKELFF
DNA: TGCGCCAGCAGCGGGACAGGGGATGCCAAGGAGCTGTTTTTT

D: TRBD2
size: many
V: TRBV11-3
length: 16
J: TRBJ2-5
CDR3: CASSLGLAGGKETQYF
DNA: TGTGCCAGCAGCCTTGGACTAGCGGGAGGGAAAGAGACCCAGTACTTC

D: TRBD2
size: many
V: TRBV5-3
length: 19
J: TRBJ2-4
CDR3: CARSFIPTLAGDSKNIQYF
DNA: TGTGCCAGAAGCTTTATTCCCACACTAGCGGGGGACTCCAAAAACATTCAGTACTTC

D: -
size: once
V: TRBV30
length: 16
J: TRBJ2-1
CDR3: CAWSVPAVVNYNEQFF
DNA: TGTGCCTGGAGTGTACCAGCGGTCGTGAACTACAACGAGCAGTTCTTC

D: -
size: -
V: TRBV10-3
length: 15
J: TRBJ1-1
CDR3: CAISESQDLNTEAFF
DNA: TGTGCCATCAGTGAGTCACAGGATCTGAACACTGAAGCTTTCTTT

D: -
size: many
V: TRBV2
length: 12
J: TRBJ1-5
CDR3: CASSGQNQPQHF
DNA: TGTGCCAGCAGTGGGCAAAATCAGCCCCAGCATTTT

D: -
size: many
V: TRBV2
length: 14
J: TRBJ1-4
CDR3: CASRTASTNEKLFF
DNA: TGTGCCAGCAGAACAGCGTCAACTAATGAAAAACTGTTTTTT

D: TRBD2
size: few
V: TRBV5-4
length: 16
J: TRBJ2-1
CDR3: CASSFTSGRTYNEQFF
DNA: TGTGCCAGCAGCTTCACTAGCGGGAGGACCTACAATGAGCAGTTCTTC

D: -
size: many
V: TRBV20-1
length: 15
J: TRBJ2-3
CDR3: CSARDMGELPDTQYF
DNA: TGCAGTGCTAGAGATATGGGGGAGTTGCCAGATACGCAGTATTTT

D: TRBD1
size: -
V: TRBV30
length: 15
J: TRBJ2-3
CDR3: CAWSHRDRSTDTQYF
DNA: TGTGCCTGGAGTCACCGGGACAGGAGCACAGATACGCAGTATTTT

D: TRBD2
size: -
V: TRBV5-1
length: 16
J: TRBJ2-7
CDR3: CASSLGTSGGPYEQYF
DNA: TGCGCCAGCAGCCTGGGGACTAGCGGGGGACCCTACGAGCAGTACTTC

D: -
size: medium-sized
V: TRBV5-1
length: 14
J: TRBJ1-2
CDR3: CASSPGFGVSGYTF
DNA: TGCGCCAGCAGCCCCGGGTTTGGGGTTTCCGGCTACACCTTC

D: TRBD1
size: many
V: TRBV20-1
length: 12
J: TRBJ2-5
CDR3: CSAMGQAETQYF
DNA: TGCAGTGCCATGGGACAGGCGGAGACCCAGTACTTC

D: -
size: many
V: TRBV7-2
length: 13
J: TRBJ2-4
CDR3: CASSFRGKNIQYF
DNA: TGTGCCAGCAGCTTTAGGGGGAAAAACATTCAGTACTTC

D: -
size: many
V: TRBV5-4
length: 12
J: TRBJ2-2
CDR3: CASSYSTGELFF
DNA: TGTGCCAGCAGTTATTCCACCGGGGAGCTGTTTTTT

D: -
size: many
V: TRBV20-1
length: 11
J: TRBJ2-7
CDR3: CSAGSGGEQYF
DNA: TGCAGTGCGGGTAGCGGAGGCGAGCAGTACTTC